A single sample gave rise to the 28 T cell receptor beta chains below, sequenced in a study of T cell repertoires in cytomegalovirus infection. Each CDR3 protein is one row after TCRdb ran MiXCR on the reads. The sample includes about 900,000 distinct CDR3 sequences, roughly 31% seen only once; the top ten take around 15%. These receptors' targets are unknown. This specimen was cultured CD8+ T cells from PBMCs, taken from culture after CMV antigen stimulation. These receptors came from a human donor in good health (CMV status not recorded). Some clones in this sample may be carry-over from other donors' samples.

V is TRBV6-8 and J is TRBJ2-1, with D unresolved. Per the germline V gene, CDR1 is MNHGY and CDR2 is SAAAGT. The CDR3 runs to 12 residues. The germline V and J ends were trimmed by 5 bases and 7 bases, with 9 bases remaining between them. As DNA, the CDR3 is TGTGCCAGCAGTGACCTCCCAAATGAGCAGTTCTTC. Its protein product is CASSDLPNEQFF.

V usage is TRBV11-1 and J usage is TRBJ2-1; the match to TRBD2 covers 15 bases. The V segment lost 4 bases and the J segment 8 bases; nucleotides outside the gene matches: 6. Germline loops: CDR1 SGHAT, CDR2 FQDESV (reference sequence). The CDR3 runs 16 residues. CDR3 DNA: TGTGCCAGCAGCTCTAGGACTAGCGGGGGGGCCGATGAGCAGTTCTTC. Translation gives CASSSRTSGGADEQFF.

The V call is TRBV7-9, the J call TRBJ2-1; the D call may be TRBD1 or TRBD2 (7 bases each). CDR3 length: 16 amino acids. The V end was cut by 5 bases, the J end by 3 bases, with 17 bases between. From germline, CDR1 is SEHNR and CDR2 FQNEAQ (reference sequence). Written as DNA, the CDR3 is TGTGCCAGCAGCCCCAGGGGGGGGACGGACTACAATGAGCAGTTCTTC. This translates into CASSPRGGTDYNEQFF.

This clonotype was picked up a small number of times. Here the CDR3 DNA reads TGTGCCAGCATGATGCGGGGCTACACCTTC. This sequence encodes CASMMRGYTF. V and J are TRBV2 and TRBJ1-2; D ambiguous. Germline V CDR1 and CDR2: SNHLY, FYNNEI. V lost 7 bases to trimming and J lost 8 bases, with 8 bases between them. The CDR3 has 10 residues.

This clonotype was recorded at least ten times. The chain employs TRBV7-8 and TRBJ1-6; a possible D gene is TRBD1 (5 bases). V was pared by 5 bases and J by 7 bases, with 21 bases between. Germline assignment: CDR1 SGHVS and CDR2 FQNEAQ. CDR3 size: 17 residues. CDR3 loop: CASSPLLGGEKNSPLHF. The CDR3 DNA reads TGTGCCAGCAGCCCTCTTCTGGGGGGGGAGAAGAATTCACCCCTCCACTTT.

The chain joins TRBV12-3 or TRBV12-4 to TRBJ1-2; D not certain. The length of the CDR3 is 15 residues. Between the trimmed V and J ends, which lost 4 bases and 4 bases, there was a span of 16 bases. This CDR3 is CASSSRAGRLYGYTF. CDR3 bases: TGTGCCAGCAGTTCCCGGGCCGGACGGCTCTATGGCTACACCTTC.

The V call is TRBV19, the J call TRBJ1-1, with D perhaps matching TRBD1 (5 bases). The germline V and J ends were trimmed by 11 bases and 1 base, with 17 bases remaining between them. The CDR3 is 14 amino acids. Germline-derived CDR1 and CDR2 are LNHDA and SQIVND (reference sequence). The CDR3 loop is CAVTRLGANTEAFF. In nucleotides, the CDR3 is TGTGCCGTAACAAGATTAGGGGCGAACACTGAAGCTTTCTTT.

J is TRBJ1-1 and V is TRBV5-1; no reliable D call. The CDR3 is 12 residues long. In germline, CDR1 is SGHRS, CDR2 YFSETQ. V was clipped by 4 bases and J by 4 bases, with 8 bases between them. The CDR3 loop is CASSVGFTEAFF. DNA for the CDR3: TGCGCCAGCAGCGTTGGCTTCACTGAAGCTTTCTTT.

This clonotype was found a few times. The chain uses TRBV7-9 and TRBJ2-1; TRBD1 aligns across 7 bases. The CDR3 loop spans 14 amino acids. In germline, CDR1 is SEHNR, CDR2 FQNEAQ (reference sequence). V lost 2 bases to trimming and J lost 6 bases; unmatched junction nucleotides: 4. The CDR3 here is CASSLTGQTNEQFF. The CDR3, as DNA: TGTGCCAGCAGCTTAACGGGACAGACCAATGAGCAGTTCTTC.

This clonotype was picked up many times. The chain combines TRBV27 with TRBJ2-7, with D possibly being TRBD2 (5 bases). CDR1 and CDR2 from the germline V gene are MNHEY and SMNVEV (reference sequence). This CDR3 comprises 15 residues. V lost 5 bases, J lost 6 bases, and 20 bases lay in between. In DNA form, the CDR3 reads TGTGCCAGCAGTCCCAACGGCAGGACTCTAGCCGAGCAGTACTTC. It yields the protein CASSPNGRTLAEQYF.

The V gene is TRBV23-1, the J gene TRBJ2-3; D gene ambiguous. TRBV23-1 counts as an open reading frame of uncertain function. V was cut by 4 bases and J by 1 base, with 9 bases left in between. This CDR3 contains 14 residues. DNA for the CDR3: TGCGCCAGCAGTCGTCCCGACGGCACAGATACGCAGTATTTT. As protein: CASSRPDGTDTQYF.

This clonotype was observed a handful of times. The chain carries TRBV7-9 and TRBJ2-7; D possibly corresponds to TRBD1 (5 bases). This CDR3 region has 12 residues. Trimming removed 5 bases from V and 7 bases from J, with 12 bases in between. Germline CDR1 reads SEHNR; CDR2 reads FQNEAQ (reference sequence). The CDR3 region is CASSQGPLEQYV. The CDR3 DNA follows: TGTGCCAGCAGCCAGGGCCCCCTAGAGCAGTACGTC.

This rearrangement joins TRBV5-4 to TRBJ1-2; TRBD1 agrees at 7 bases. CDR1 and CDR2 (germline): SGHNT, YYREEE (reference sequence). With V trimmed by 4 bases and J by 4 bases, 7 bases remained unmatched. The CDR3 loop spans 14 amino acids. The CDR3 nucleotides read TGTGCCAGCAGCCATCAAGGGGGCGGCTATGGCTACACCTTC. This sequence encodes CASSHQGGGYGYTF. Combining the CDR3 with reference TRBV5-4 and TRBJ1-2 gives the whole variable domain ETGVTQSPTHLIKTRGQQVTLRCSSQSGHNTVSWYQQALGQGPQFIFQYYREEENGRGNFPPRFSGLQFPNYSSELNVNALELDDSALYLCASSHQGGGYGYTFGSGTRLTVV.

A remark on this clonotype: Given a much more abundant clone one base away, this may be a read error. The chain carries TRBV7-6 and TRBJ2-1, with D unresolved. The ends were cut back, 4 bases at V and 5 bases at J, with 15 bases in the middle. The CDR3 has 15 residues. Looked up from germline, CDR1 is SGHVS and CDR2 is FNYEAQ. This CDR3 reads CASSSAPRANNEQFF. The CDR3 DNA reads as TGTGCCAGCAGCTCTGCTCCTCGGGCTAACAATGAGCAGTTCTTC.

This clonotype occurred a few times. V is TRBV6-6 and J is TRBJ2-7, with TRBD2 identical over 10 bases. The CDR3 length is 16 residues. J lost 2 bases, V lost 2 bases, and 6 bases had no gene match. Germline V CDR1 and CDR2: MNHNY, SVGAGI (reference sequence). The CDR3 sequence: CASSYVSGGPTYEQYF. CDR3 coding DNA: TGTGCCAGCAGTTACGTTAGCGGGGGGCCTACCTACGAGCAGTACTTC.

This sequence joins TRBV11-2 and TRBJ1-2; 9 positions agree with TRBD1. There are 15 residues in the CDR3. The V and J ends lost 0 bases and 7 bases, in that order; junction bases with no gene match: 6. The germline CDR1 and CDR2 sequences are SGHAT and FQNNGV. Here the CDR3 reads CASSLDYRGRFGYTF. CDR3 in DNA: TGTGCCAGCAGCTTAGATTACAGGGGGCGTTTTGGCTACACCTTC. Together with reference TRBV11-2 and TRBJ1-2, the CDR3 gives the full variable domain: EAGVAQSPRYKIIEKRQSVAFWCNPISGHATLYWYQQILGQGPKLLIQFQNNGVVDDSQLPKDRFSAERLKGVDSTLKIQPAKLEDSAVYLCASSLDYRGRFGYTFGSGTRLTVV.

This clonotype was counted a few times. The gene calls are TRBV10-1 and TRBJ1-3; tentative D call: TRBD1 (5 bases). The germline gives CDR1 WNHNN, CDR2 SYGVQD (reference sequence). This CDR3 comprises 15 residues. V was clipped by 6 bases and J by 0 bases, with 12 bases between them. This CDR3 is CASSENRSSGNTIYF. The CDR3, as DNA: TGCGCCAGCAGCGAGAACAGGAGCTCTGGAAACACCATATATTTT.

This clonotype was picked up a small number of times. The chain joins TRBV12-3 or TRBV12-4 to TRBJ2-7; D is unresolved. The CDR3 has 13 residues. The V and J ends lost 4 bases and 5 bases respectively, with 12 bases between them. The CDR3 sequence is CASSSSPGNEQYV. The CDR3 DNA reads as TGTGCCAGCAGTTCCTCCCCGGGCAACGAGCAGTACGTC.

This clonotype was seen more than once but under ten times. This chain links TRBV11-2 with TRBJ2-2, with D possibly matching TRBD2 (5 bases). Trimming took off 3 bases at V and 2 bases at J, with 10 bases between the two ends. This CDR3 is built from 15 residues. Germline values: CDR1 SGHAT, CDR2 FQNNGV. The CDR3 DNA reads TGTGCCAGCAGCTTTCGAAGACTAAACACCGGGGAGCTGTTTTTT. Amino acids: CASSFRRLNTGELFF.

In its sample, this clonotype was seen a few times. V is TRBV19 and J is TRBJ1-5, with 8 bases lining up with TRBD1. Trimming took 10 bases from V and 3 from J; bases not matched to a gene: 5. The CDR3 consists of 13 residues. Germline V lookup: CDR1 LNHDA, CDR2 SQIVND (reference sequence). CDR3 DNA sequence: TGTGCCACCACGGACAGGGTCAATCAGCCCCAGCATTTT. It is translated as CATTDRVNQPQHF. Based on the CDR3 plus reference TRBV19 and TRBJ1-5, the full variable domain is DGGITQSPKYLFRKEGQNVTLSCEQNLNHDAMYWYRQDPGQGLRLIYYSQIVNDFQKGDIAEGYSVSREKKESFPLTVTSAQKNPTAFYLCATTDRVNQPQHFGDGTRLSIL.

This clonotype was seen many times. This rearrangement joins TRBV7-9 to TRBJ2-7; D is unclear. CDR1 and CDR2 (germline): SEHNR, FQNEAQ (reference sequence). The CDR3 is made up of 13 amino acids. V lost 5 bases and J lost 0, with 8 bases in between. CDR3: CASSVGGSYEQYV. The CDR3 DNA follows: TGTGCCAGCAGCGTGGGTGGCTCCTACGAGCAGTACGTC.

V gene TRBV27 combines with J gene TRBJ2-3; TRBD2 matches at 10 bases. The CDR3 contains 16 residues. Germline CDR1 reads MNHEY; CDR2 reads SMNVEV (reference sequence). J lost 0 bases, V lost 5 bases, and 5 bases had no gene match. The CDR3 bases are TGTGCCAGCAGTCCTCTAGCGGGGGTCAGCACAGATACGCAGTATTTT. Translated, it gives CASSPLAGVSTDTQYF.

V gene TRBV5-4 combines with J gene TRBJ2-7, with unresolved D. Germline CDR1 and CDR2: SGHNT and YYREEE (reference sequence). V was shortened by 5 bases and J by 5 bases, with 14 bases between the two germline ends. The CDR3 extends over 13 amino acids. DNA for the CDR3: TGTGCCAGCAGTTCTACCCAGGAGCACGAGCAGTACTTC. It translates to CASSSTQEHEQYF.

This clonotype turned up a few times. The rearrangement links TRBV7-6 to TRBJ1-1; D gene uncertain. Deletions cut 1 base from V and 5 bases from J, with 11 bases between. The germline V gene has CDR1 SGHVS and CDR2 FNYEAQ. The CDR3 totals 14 residues. The CDR3 protein is CASSLVLSATEAFF. The CDR3 nucleotides read TGTGCCAGCAGCTTAGTATTGAGCGCAACTGAAGCTTTCTTT.

This clonotype was detected only a few times. The V call is TRBV2, the J call TRBJ2-3, with 8 bases fitting TRBD2. Germline lookup yields CDR1 SNHLY and CDR2 FYNNEI. The CDR3 is 15 residues long. Trimming took 8 bases from V and 6 from J; bases not matched to a gene: 13. The CDR3 bases are TGTGCCAGCGGTCCAGCGGGGGCCTCTTTGGATACGCAGTATTTT. It is translated as CASGPAGASLDTQYF.

Of note for this clonotype: This could be a read error, since a much larger clone is one nucleotide away. The chain carries TRBV4-1 and TRBJ1-1; possibly TRBD1 for D (5 bases). Per the germline V gene, CDR1 is MGHRA and CDR2 is YSYEKL. CDR3 length equals 16 residues. CDR3 sequence (DNA): TGCGCCAGCAGCCAAGAGGGGCCAGGGTCTCACACTAAAGCTTTCTTT. Its translation is CASSQEGPGSHTKAFF.

As for this clonotype: The junction and the germline gene differ at one end; a read error may be behind it. The chain combines TRBV7-9 with TRBJ1-1, with D possibly matching TRBD1 (5 bases). The CDR3 loop spans 18 amino acids. In germline, CDR1 is SEHNR, CDR2 FQNEAQ (reference sequence). This CDR3 is CASSLKATQGPMNTESFF. The CDR3, as DNA: TGTGCCAGCAGCTTAAAAGCCACCCAGGGCCCTATGAACACTGAATCTTTCTTT.

The chain is built from TRBV28 and TRBJ1-5; D is unresolved. The CDR3 is 11 amino acids. V was cut by 3 bases and J by 7 bases, with 4 bases left in between. Germline CDR1 is MDHEN and CDR2 is SYDVKM. The CDR3 here is CASSFKQPQHF. The CDR3, as DNA: TGTGCCAGCAGTTTCAAGCAGCCCCAGCATTTT.